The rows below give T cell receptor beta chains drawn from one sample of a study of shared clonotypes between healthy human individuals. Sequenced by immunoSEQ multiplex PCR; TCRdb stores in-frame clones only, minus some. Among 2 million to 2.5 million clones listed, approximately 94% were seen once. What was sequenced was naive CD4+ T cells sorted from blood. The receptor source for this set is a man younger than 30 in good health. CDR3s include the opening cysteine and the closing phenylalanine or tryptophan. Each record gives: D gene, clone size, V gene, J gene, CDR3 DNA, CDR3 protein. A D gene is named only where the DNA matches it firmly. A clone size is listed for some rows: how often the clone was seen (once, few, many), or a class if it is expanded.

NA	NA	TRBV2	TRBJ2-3	TGTTCCGGCAGGGTTAACACAGATACGCAGTATTTT	CSGRVNTDTQYF
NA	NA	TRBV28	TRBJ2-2	TGTGCCAGCAGACAACGGACAGTCGCCGGGGAGCTGTTTTTT	CASRQRTVAGELFF
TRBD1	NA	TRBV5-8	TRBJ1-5	TGTGCCAGCAGCACCGAGGGACAGAATCAGCCCCAGCATTTT	CASSTEGQNQPQHF
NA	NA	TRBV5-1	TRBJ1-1	TGCGCCAGCAGCCCCCTGACCGTCGGGACTGAAGCTTTCTTT	CASSPLTVGTEAFF
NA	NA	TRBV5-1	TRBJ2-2	TGCGCCAGTACTGAACAATCGTCTAACACCGGGGAGCTGTTTTTT	CASTEQSSNTGELFF
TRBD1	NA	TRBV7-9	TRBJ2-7	TGTGCCAGCAGCAATGACAGGGGTTACGACGAGCAGTACTTC	CASSNDRGYDEQYF
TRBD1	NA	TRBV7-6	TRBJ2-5	TGTGCCAGCAGCTCTGGGACAGTCCAAGAGACCCAGTACTTC	CASSSGTVQETQYF
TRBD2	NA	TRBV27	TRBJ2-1	TGTGCCGTGGTGCGGGCGGGAGCCCTTAATGAGCAGTTCTTC	CAVVRAGALNEQFF
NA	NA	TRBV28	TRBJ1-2	TGTGCCAGCAGATCAGGACAGAACTATGGCTACACCTTC	CASRSGQNYGYTF
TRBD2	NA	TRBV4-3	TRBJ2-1	TGCGCCAGCAGCCAAGAACTCTGGAGTAGCGGGAGTAATGAGCAGTTCTTC	CASSQELWSSGSNEQFF
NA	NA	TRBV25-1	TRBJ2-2	TGTGCCAGCAGTGAATATTGGCAGGCAAACACCGGGGAGCTGTTTTTT	CASSEYWQANTGELFF
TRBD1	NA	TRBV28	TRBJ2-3	TGTGCCAGCAGCTGGACAGGGGTTCTGTATACGCAGTATTTT	CASSWTGVLYTQYF
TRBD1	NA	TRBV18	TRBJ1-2	TGTGCCAGCTCACCACTCTGGGGGACAGGGAAGGGCCCTAACTATGGCTACACCTTC	CASSPLWGTGKGPNYGYTF
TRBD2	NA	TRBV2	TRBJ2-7	TGTGCCAGCACCGGGACTAGCGGCTACGAGCAGTACTTC	CASTGTSGYEQYF
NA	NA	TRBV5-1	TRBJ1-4	TGCGCCAGCAGCAGAAACAGAGAAACTAATGAAAAACTGTTTTTT	CASSRNRETNEKLFF
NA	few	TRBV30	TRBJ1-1	TGTGCCTGGAGTCCGGACCAGAACACTGAAGCTTTCTTT	CAWSPDQNTEAFF
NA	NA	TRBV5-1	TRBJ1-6	TGCGCCAGCAGCTCCTCGGGGACGGTTCCCCTCCACTTT	CASSSSGTVPLHF
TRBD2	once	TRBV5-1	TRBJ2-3	TGCGCCAGCAGCTCGTTAGCGGGGGGCGCTAGCACAGATACGCAGTATTTT	CASSSLAGGASTDTQYF
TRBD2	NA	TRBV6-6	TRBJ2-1	TGTGCCAGCAGTCTCCCGCCGGGACTAGCGGAATATGAGCAGTTCTTC	CASSLPPGLAEYEQFF
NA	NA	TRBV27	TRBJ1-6	TGTGCCAGCAGTTCCTCCCGACTCACTCCGGGGAATTCACCCCTCCACTTT	CASSSSRLTPGNSPLHF
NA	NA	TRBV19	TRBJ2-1	TGTGCCAGTAGTATTGTCAGCCAGAGGGAGCAGTTCTTC	CASSIVSQREQFF
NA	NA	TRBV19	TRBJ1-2	TGTGCCAGTAGCGGGACCGACCGCGGGGGCTACACCTTC	CASSGTDRGGYTF
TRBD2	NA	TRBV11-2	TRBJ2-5	TGTGCCAGCAGCTGGCGGGAGGGTATCCAAGAGACCCAGTACTTC	CASSWREGIQETQYF
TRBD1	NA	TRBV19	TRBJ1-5	TGTGCCAGTAGTATATTGACAGGAGGGGGCCAGCCCCAGCATTTT	CASSILTGGGQPQHF
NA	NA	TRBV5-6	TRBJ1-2	TGTGCCAGCAGCGTCCGGGGCTTTCGCTATGGCTACACCTTC	CASSVRGFRYGYTF
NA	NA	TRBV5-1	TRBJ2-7	TGCGCCAGCAGCTCCCGGGGCCAACAGGTCTACGAGCAGTACTTC	CASSSRGQQVYEQYF